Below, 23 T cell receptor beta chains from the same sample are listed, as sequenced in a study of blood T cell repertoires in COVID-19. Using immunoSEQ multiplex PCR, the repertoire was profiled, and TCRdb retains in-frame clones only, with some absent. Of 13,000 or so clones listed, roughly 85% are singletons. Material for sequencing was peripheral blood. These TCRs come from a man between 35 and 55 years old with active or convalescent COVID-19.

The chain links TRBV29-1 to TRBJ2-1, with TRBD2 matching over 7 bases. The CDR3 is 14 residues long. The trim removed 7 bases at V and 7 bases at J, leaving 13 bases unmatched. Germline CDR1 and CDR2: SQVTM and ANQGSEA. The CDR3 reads CSGRRDWGGNEQFF. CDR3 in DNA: TGCAGCGGACGAAGGGACTGGGGGGGAAATGAGCAGTTCTTC.

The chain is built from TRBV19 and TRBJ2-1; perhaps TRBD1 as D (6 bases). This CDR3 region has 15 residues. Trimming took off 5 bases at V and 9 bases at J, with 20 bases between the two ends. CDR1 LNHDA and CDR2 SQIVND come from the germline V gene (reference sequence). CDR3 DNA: TGTGCCAGTAGTCCTGCACAGGGTGGTCGGGGTGAGCAGTTCTTC. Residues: CASSPAQGGRGEQFF.

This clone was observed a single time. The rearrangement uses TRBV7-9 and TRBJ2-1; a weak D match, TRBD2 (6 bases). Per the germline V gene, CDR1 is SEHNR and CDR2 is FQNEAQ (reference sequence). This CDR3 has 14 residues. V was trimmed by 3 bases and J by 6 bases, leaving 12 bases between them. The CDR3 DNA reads TGTGCCAGCAGCTTGGGAGGAGGGATCAATGAGCAGTTCTTC. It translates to CASSLGGGINEQFF. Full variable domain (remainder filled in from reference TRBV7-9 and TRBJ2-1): DTGVSQNPRHKITKRGQNVTFRCDPISEHNRLYWYRQTLGQGPEFLTYFQNEAQLEKSRLLSDRFSAERPKGSFSTLEIQRTEQGDSAMYLCASSLGGGINEQFFGPGTRLTVL.

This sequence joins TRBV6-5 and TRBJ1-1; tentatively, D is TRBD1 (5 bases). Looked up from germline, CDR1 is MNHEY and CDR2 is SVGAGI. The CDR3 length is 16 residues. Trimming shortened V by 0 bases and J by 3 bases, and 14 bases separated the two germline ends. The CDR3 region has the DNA TGTGCCAGCAGTTACTCGGGCATGACCAGGGACACTGAAGCTTTCTTT. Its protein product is CASSYSGMTRDTEAFF.

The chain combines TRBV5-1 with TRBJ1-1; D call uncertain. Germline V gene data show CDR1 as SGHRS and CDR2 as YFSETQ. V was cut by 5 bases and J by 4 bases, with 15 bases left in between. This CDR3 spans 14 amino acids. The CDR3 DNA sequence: TGCGCCAGCAGACCTACACCGGGGAGCACTGAAGCTTTCTTT. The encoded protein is CASRPTPGSTEAFF.

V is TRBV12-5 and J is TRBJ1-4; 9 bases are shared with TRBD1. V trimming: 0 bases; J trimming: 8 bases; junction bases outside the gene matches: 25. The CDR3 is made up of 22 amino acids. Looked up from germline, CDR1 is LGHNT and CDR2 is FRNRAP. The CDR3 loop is CASGLVIGTAGTGKTDEEKLFF. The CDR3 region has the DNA TGTGCTAGTGGTTTGGTAATAGGGACCGCGGGGACAGGGAAAACGGATGAGGAAAAACTGTTTTTT.

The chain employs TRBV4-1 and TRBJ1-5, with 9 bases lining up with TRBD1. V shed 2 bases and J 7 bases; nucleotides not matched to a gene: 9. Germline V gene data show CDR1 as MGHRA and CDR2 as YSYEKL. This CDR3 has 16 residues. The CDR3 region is CASSQQGQGIVQPQHF. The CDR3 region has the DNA TGCGCCAGCAGCCAACAAGGACAGGGGATTGTGCAGCCCCAGCATTTT.

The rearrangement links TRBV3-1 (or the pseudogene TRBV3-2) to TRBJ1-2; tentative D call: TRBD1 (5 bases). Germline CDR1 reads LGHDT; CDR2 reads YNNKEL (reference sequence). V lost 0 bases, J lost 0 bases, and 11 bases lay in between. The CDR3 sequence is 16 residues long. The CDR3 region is CASSQEWGLANYGYTF. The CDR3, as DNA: TGTGCCAGCAGCCAAGAATGGGGACTAGCTAACTATGGCTACACCTTC.

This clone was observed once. The CDR3 sequence is CSASDTTGGTKSPLHF. CDR3 bases: TGCAGTGCTAGTGATACGACAGGGGGCACTAAATCACCCCTCCACTTT. V usage is TRBV20-1 and J usage is TRBJ1-6; 10 bases match TRBD1. With 3 bases clipped from V and 10 bases from J, the junction kept 12 bases outside the gene matches. The germline V gene has CDR1 DFQATT and CDR2 SNEGSKA (reference sequence). There are 16 residues in the CDR3.

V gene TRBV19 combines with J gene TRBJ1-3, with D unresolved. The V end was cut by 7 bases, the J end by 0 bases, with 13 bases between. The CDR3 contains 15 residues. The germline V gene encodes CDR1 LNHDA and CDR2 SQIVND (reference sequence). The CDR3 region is CASTLSGSSGNTIYF. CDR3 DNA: TGTGCCAGTACTCTAAGCGGGAGCTCTGGAAACACCATATATTTT.

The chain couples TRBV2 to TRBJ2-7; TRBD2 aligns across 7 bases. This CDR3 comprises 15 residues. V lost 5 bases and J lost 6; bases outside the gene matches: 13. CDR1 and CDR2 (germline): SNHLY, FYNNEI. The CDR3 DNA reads TGTGCCAGCAGTCACCCTCCACGGGGGGAACGCGAGCAGTACTTC. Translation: CASSHPPRGEREQYF.

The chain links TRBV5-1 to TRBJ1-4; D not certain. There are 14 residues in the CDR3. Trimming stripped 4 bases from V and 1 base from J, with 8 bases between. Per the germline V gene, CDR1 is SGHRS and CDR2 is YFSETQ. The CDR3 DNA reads TGCGCCAGCAGCCTGCCGGGAACTAATGAAAAACTGTTTTTT. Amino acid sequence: CASSLPGTNEKLFF.

CDR3 amino acids: CASALGALGNSPLHF. The CDR3 region has the DNA TGTGCCAGCGCTCTGGGGGCTCTAGGTAATTCACCCCTCCACTTT. The chain links TRBV9 to TRBJ1-6, with D perhaps TRBD1 (6 bases). CDR3 length: 15 amino acids. Germline values: CDR1 SGDLS, CDR2 YYNGEE. V was shortened by 7 bases and J by 6 bases, with 17 bases between the two germline ends.

As DNA, the CDR3 is TGTGCCAGTAGTATGTGGACAGGGGGCGCTCGGGCCACCGGGGAGCTGTTTTTT. Its protein is CASSMWTGGARATGELFF. V and J are TRBV19 and TRBJ2-2; 11 nucleotides agree with TRBD1. Germline V gives CDR1 LNHDA, CDR2 SQIVND (reference sequence). The CDR3 contains 18 residues. The trim removed 3 bases at V and 4 bases at J, leaving 10 bases unmatched.

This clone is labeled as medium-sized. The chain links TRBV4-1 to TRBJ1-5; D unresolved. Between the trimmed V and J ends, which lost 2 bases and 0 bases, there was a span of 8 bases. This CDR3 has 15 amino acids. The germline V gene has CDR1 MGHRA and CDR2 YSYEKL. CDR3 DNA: TGCGCCAGCAGCCAAACAGCCTCTAGCAATCAGCCCCAGCATTTT. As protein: CASSQTASSNQPQHF.

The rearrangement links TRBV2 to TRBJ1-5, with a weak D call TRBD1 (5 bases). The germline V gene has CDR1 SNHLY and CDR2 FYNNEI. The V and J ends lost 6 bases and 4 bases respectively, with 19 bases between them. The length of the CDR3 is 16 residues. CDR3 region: CASSRSLRGGNQPQHF. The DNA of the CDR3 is TGTGCCAGCAGCCGGTCGCTCCGTGGGGGGAATCAGCCCCAGCATTTT.

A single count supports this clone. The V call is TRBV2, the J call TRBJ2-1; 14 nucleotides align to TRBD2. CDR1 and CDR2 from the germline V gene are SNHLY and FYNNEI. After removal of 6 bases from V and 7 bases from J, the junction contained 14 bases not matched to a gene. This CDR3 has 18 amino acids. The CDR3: CASRGLAGALAGINEQFF. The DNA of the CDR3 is TGTGCCAGCAGGGGACTAGCGGGGGCCCTTGCAGGTATAAATGAGCAGTTCTTC.

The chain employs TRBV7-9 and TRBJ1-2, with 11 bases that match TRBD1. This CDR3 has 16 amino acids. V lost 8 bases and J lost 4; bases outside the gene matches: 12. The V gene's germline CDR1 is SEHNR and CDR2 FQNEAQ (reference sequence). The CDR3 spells CASFRTGGDLRYGYTF. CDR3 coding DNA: TGTGCCAGCTTTCGGACAGGGGGCGACCTTCGCTATGGCTACACCTTC.

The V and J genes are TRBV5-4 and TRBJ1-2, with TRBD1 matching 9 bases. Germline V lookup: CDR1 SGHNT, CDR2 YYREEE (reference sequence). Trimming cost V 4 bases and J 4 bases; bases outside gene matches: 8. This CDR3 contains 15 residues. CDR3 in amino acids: CASSIQGASIYGYTF. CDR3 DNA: TGTGCCAGCAGCATACAGGGGGCCTCTATCTATGGCTACACCTTC.

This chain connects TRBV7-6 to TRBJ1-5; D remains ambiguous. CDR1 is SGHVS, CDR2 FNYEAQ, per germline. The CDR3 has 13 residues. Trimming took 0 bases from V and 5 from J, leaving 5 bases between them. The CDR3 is CASSLALDQPQHF. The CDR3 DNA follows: TGTGCCAGCAGCTTAGCGCTAGATCAGCCCCAGCATTTT. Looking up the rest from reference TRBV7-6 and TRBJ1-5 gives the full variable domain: GAGVSQSPRYKVTKRGQDVALRCDPISGHVSLYWYRQALGQGPEFLTYFNYEAQQDKSGLPNDRFSAERPEGSISTLTIQRTEQRDSAMYRCASSLALDQPQHFGDGTRLSIL.

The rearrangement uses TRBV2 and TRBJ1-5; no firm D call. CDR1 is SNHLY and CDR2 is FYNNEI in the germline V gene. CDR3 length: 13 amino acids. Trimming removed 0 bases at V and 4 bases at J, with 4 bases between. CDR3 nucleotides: TGTGCCAGCAGTGAAGCGGAGAATCAGCCCCAGCATTTT. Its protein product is CASSEAENQPQHF. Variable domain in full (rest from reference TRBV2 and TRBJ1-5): EPEVTQTPSHQVTQMGQEVILRCVPISNHLYFYWYRQILGQKVEFLVSFYNNEISEKSEIFDDQFSVERPDGSNFTLKIRSTKLEDSAMYFCASSEAENQPQHFGDGTRLSIL.

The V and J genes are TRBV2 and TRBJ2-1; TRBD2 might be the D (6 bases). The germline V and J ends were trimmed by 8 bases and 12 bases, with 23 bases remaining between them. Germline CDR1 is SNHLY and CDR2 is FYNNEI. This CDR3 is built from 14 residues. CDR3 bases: TGTGCCAGCGAGTTCGCGGAGGGAGCCCCGCCGCAGTTCTTC. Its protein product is CASEFAEGAPPQFF.

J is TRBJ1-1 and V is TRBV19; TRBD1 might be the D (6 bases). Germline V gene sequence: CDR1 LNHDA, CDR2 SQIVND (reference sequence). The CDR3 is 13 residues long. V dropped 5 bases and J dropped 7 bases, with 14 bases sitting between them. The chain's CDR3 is CASSGGGGFEAFF. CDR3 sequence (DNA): TGTGCCAGTAGTGGGGGGGGCGGTTTTGAAGCTTTCTTT.